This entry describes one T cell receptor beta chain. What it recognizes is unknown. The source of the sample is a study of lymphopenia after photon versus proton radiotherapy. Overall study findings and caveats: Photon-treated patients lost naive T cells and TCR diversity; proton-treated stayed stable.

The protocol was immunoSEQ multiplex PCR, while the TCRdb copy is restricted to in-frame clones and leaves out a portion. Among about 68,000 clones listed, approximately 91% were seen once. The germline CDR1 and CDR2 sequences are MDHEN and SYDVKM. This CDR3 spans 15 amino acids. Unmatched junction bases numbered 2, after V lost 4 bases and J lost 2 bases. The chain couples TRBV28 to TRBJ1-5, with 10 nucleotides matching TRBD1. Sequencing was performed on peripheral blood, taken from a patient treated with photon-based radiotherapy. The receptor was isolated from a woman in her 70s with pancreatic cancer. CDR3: CASSSGTGGNQPQHF. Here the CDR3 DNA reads TGTGCCAGCAGTTCCGGGACAGGGGGCAATCAGCCCCAGCATTTT.